This is a list of T cell receptor beta chains from one sample in a study of blood T cell repertoires in COVID-19. Sequencing used immunoSEQ multiplex PCR; TCRdb keeps in-frame clones, though not all of them. The table shows 260,000 or so clones, with around 80% occurring only once. The source material was peripheral blood. These receptor sequences come from an older man with acute or convalescent COVID-19. CDR3s include the opening cysteine and the closing phenylalanine or tryptophan. The order of the fields is clone size, V gene, J gene, D gene, CDR3 DNA, CDR3 protein. A D gene is named only where the DNA matches it firmly. Clone size is shown for a subset of rows, as once, few, many or a class of expanded clone.

clone size: .
V gene: TRBV2
J gene: TRBJ1-5
D gene: TRBD1
CDR3 DNA: TGTGCCAGCAGTTGGGACAGGGGAAATCAGCCCCAGCATTTT
CDR3 protein: CASSWDRGNQPQHF

clone size: .
V gene: TRBV27
J gene: TRBJ2-3
D gene: .
CDR3 DNA: TGTGCCAGCAGTCATAGGGGGTCAGATACGCAGTATTTT
CDR3 protein: CASSHRGSDTQYF

clone size: .
V gene: TRBV29-1
J gene: TRBJ2-5
D gene: .
CDR3 DNA: TGCAGCGGTACCCGGGGCCAAGAGACCCAGTACTTC
CDR3 protein: CSGTRGQETQYF

clone size: .
V gene: TRBV5-4
J gene: TRBJ2-7
D gene: TRBD2
CDR3 DNA: TGTACCAGCAGCTCAGCGGGGAAGTCTTCCTACGAGCAGTACTTC
CDR3 protein: CTSSSAGKSSYEQYF

clone size: .
V gene: TRBV28
J gene: TRBJ2-2
D gene: .
CDR3 DNA: TGTGCCAGCAGTAACAGGGTTGGGGAGCTGTTTTTT
CDR3 protein: CASSNRVGELFF

clone size: many
V gene: TRBV28
J gene: TRBJ2-7
D gene: .
CDR3 DNA: TGTGCCTCGGAAGAGCGCGTCCACTCCTACGAGCAGTACTTC
CDR3 protein: CASEERVHSYEQYF

clone size: .
V gene: TRBV9
J gene: TRBJ2-1
D gene: TRBD2
CDR3 DNA: TGTGCCAGCAGCGCTAGCGGGACTTACAATGAGCAGTTCTTC
CDR3 protein: CASSASGTYNEQFF

clone size: once
V gene: TRBV6-2/TRBV6-3
J gene: TRBJ1-2
D gene: .
CDR3 DNA: TGTGCCAGCACTTACAATCAGCGGGTTGGCTACACCTTC
CDR3 protein: CASTYNQRVGYTF

clone size: .
V gene: TRBV6-5
J gene: TRBJ1-2
D gene: .
CDR3 DNA: TGTGCCAGCAGTTACTCGAGAAGAGGGACTGGGAATGGCTACACCTTC
CDR3 protein: CASSYSRRGTGNGYTF

clone size: .
V gene: TRBV5-1
J gene: TRBJ2-5
D gene: .
CDR3 DNA: TGCGCCAGCAATCCAGGGGTTGCCCAAGAGACCCAGTACTTC
CDR3 protein: CASNPGVAQETQYF

clone size: few
V gene: TRBV5-1
J gene: TRBJ2-3
D gene: TRBD2
CDR3 DNA: TGCGCCAGCAGCTCTGAGGGACTAGCGGAATCTTTT
CDR3 protein: CASSSEGLAESF

clone size: .
V gene: TRBV18
J gene: TRBJ2-5
D gene: .
CDR3 DNA: TGTGCCAGCTCACCACTAGCGCGGCAAGAGACCCAGTACTTC
CDR3 protein: CASSPLARQETQYF

clone size: few
V gene: TRBV2
J gene: TRBJ1-5
D gene: .
CDR3 DNA: TGTGCCAGCAGTGGCCAGAATAGCAATCAGCCCCAGCATTTT
CDR3 protein: CASSGQNSNQPQHF

clone size: .
V gene: TRBV21-1
J gene: TRBJ2-1
D gene: .
CDR3 DNA: TGTGCCAGCAGCACCGCAGGGTTTGAGCAGTTCTTC
CDR3 protein: CASSTAGFEQFF

clone size: .
V gene: TRBV5-1
J gene: TRBJ2-7
D gene: .
CDR3 DNA: TGCGCCAGCAGCTTGAGAGCGCTATCGTACGAGCAGTACTTC
CDR3 protein: CASSLRALSYEQYF

clone size: .
V gene: TRBV28
J gene: TRBJ1-5
D gene: .
CDR3 DNA: TGTGCCAGCCGCGGCGGCAATCAGCCCCAGCATTTT
CDR3 protein: CASRGGNQPQHF

clone size: once
V gene: TRBV28
J gene: TRBJ2-1
D gene: TRBD2
CDR3 DNA: TGTGCCAGCAGATCCGGGACTAGCGACTACAATGAGCAGTTCTTC
CDR3 protein: CASRSGTSDYNEQFF

clone size: .
V gene: TRBV9
J gene: TRBJ2-7
D gene: .
CDR3 DNA: TGTGCCAGCAGCGCGGAGCCGCTAAGCTCCTACGAGCAGTACTTC
CDR3 protein: CASSAEPLSSYEQYF

clone size: .
V gene: TRBV9
J gene: TRBJ2-3
D gene: TRBD1
CDR3 DNA: TGTGCCAGCAGCACAAGGACAGGGGCAGATACGCAGTATTTT
CDR3 protein: CASSTRTGADTQYF

clone size: .
V gene: TRBV28
J gene: TRBJ1-2
D gene: TRBD1
CDR3 DNA: TGTGCCAGCAGGCCGGGACAGGGGGCAGGTGGCTACACCTTC
CDR3 protein: CASRPGQGAGGYTF

clone size: once
V gene: TRBV28
J gene: TRBJ2-1
D gene: TRBD2
CDR3 DNA: TGTGCCAGCAGTTTCCTCCCTAGCGGGAGTTACAATGAGCAGTTCTTC
CDR3 protein: CASSFLPSGSYNEQFF

clone size: .
V gene: TRBV5-4
J gene: TRBJ2-5
D gene: TRBD1
CDR3 DNA: TGTGCCAGCAGGACTAAGGACAGGGGGCTGGAGACCCAGTACTTC
CDR3 protein: CASRTKDRGLETQYF

clone size: .
V gene: TRBV5-1
J gene: TRBJ2-3
D gene: .
CDR3 DNA: TGCGCCAGCAGCTTGGGGCAGGGCGCAGATACGCAGTATTTT
CDR3 protein: CASSLGQGADTQYF

clone size: .
V gene: TRBV24-1
J gene: TRBJ2-1
D gene: .
CDR3 DNA: TGTGCCACCAGTGATGCCGGACGGGAACCTCACAATGAGCAGTTCTTC
CDR3 protein: CATSDAGREPHNEQFF

clone size: .
V gene: TRBV5-4
J gene: TRBJ1-2
D gene: .
CDR3 DNA: TGTGCCAGCAGCCCAGACCCGACAGACGGCTTTGGCTACACCTTC
CDR3 protein: CASSPDPTDGFGYTF